One sample yielded the 20 T cell receptor beta chains listed below, sequenced in a study of identical twins. TCRdb processed the 5' RACE reads anew with MiXCR; each CDR3 protein has one entry. The table lists a few hundred thousand distinct CDR3 sequences, around 18% of them singletons. Material for sequencing was naive T cells sorted from blood. The receptors stem from a man between 45 and 60 years old in good health.

This clonotype was detected many times. The V call is TRBV29-1, the J call TRBJ2-3; no reliable D call. Trimming took 6 bases from V and 0 from J, leaving 16 bases between them. Germline CDR1 is SQVTM and CDR2 is ANQGSEA. The CDR3 length is 15 residues. The CDR3 DNA follows: TGCAGCGTCCCCACCCTCGCGCTTAGCACAGATACGCAGTATTTT. Its protein product is CSVPTLALSTDTQYF.

This clonotype showed up just a few times. V is TRBV4-3 and J is TRBJ2-1; 9 bases agree with TRBD2. With 4 bases clipped from V and 0 bases from J, the junction kept 4 bases outside the gene matches. The CDR3 consists of 16 residues. Germline CDR1 reads LGHNA; CDR2 reads YSLEER. The DNA of the CDR3 is TGCGCCAGCAGCCCCTTTAGCGGGAGCTCCTACAATGAGCAGTTCTTC. This translates into CASSPFSGSSYNEQFF.

This clonotype was picked up many times. This chain links TRBV20-1 with TRBJ2-3, with TRBD2 matching over 12 bases. This CDR3 comprises 15 residues. Trimming removed 6 bases from V and 0 bases from J; junction bases left unmatched: 4. Germline V gene sequence: CDR1 DFQATT, CDR2 SNEGSKA (reference sequence). The CDR3 DNA is TGCAGTGCGAACGGACTAGCGGGGAGCACAGATACGCAGTATTTT. Translation gives CSANGLAGSTDTQYF.

Only a few counts were recorded for this clonotype. CDR3 coding DNA: TGTGCCAGCAGCTTGGTCCGGACAGGTGACTATGGCTACACCTTC. Amino acid sequence: CASSLVRTGDYGYTF. The chain employs TRBV5-8 and TRBJ1-2; 7 nucleotides agree with TRBD1. The CDR3 loop spans 15 amino acids. V dropped 0 bases and J dropped 3; count of bases not matched to a gene: 5. Germline V gene data show CDR1 as SGHTS and CDR2 as YDEGEE.

This rearrangement joins TRBV6-6 to TRBJ2-1; possible D gene TRBD2, 5 bases. From germline, CDR1 is MNHNY and CDR2 SVGAGI (reference sequence). Trimming left V 2 bases short and J 10 bases short, with 9 bases between. The CDR3 length is 12 residues. CDR3 in amino acids: CASSYLAGEQFF. For the CDR3, the DNA is TGTGCCAGCAGTTACCTAGCAGGCGAGCAGTTCTTC.

This clonotype was observed many times. The CDR3 loop reads CASSSTGTPLSYEQYF. CDR3 nucleotides: TGTGCCAGCAGTAGTACCGGGACACCCCTCTCCTACGAGCAGTACTTC. The chain couples TRBV28 to TRBJ2-7, with a tentative D call TRBD1 (6 bases). Looked up from germline, CDR1 is MDHEN and CDR2 is SYDVKM. There are 16 residues in the CDR3. Trimming cost V 5 bases and J 0 bases, with 17 bases left between them.

This clonotype has more than one count but fewer than ten. The V call is TRBV6-2 or TRBV6-3, the J call TRBJ2-3; TRBD2 is a possible D gene (5 bases). Trimming cost V 4 bases and J 2 bases, with 10 bases left between them. CDR3 size: 14 residues. In germline, CDR1 is MNHEY, CDR2 SVGEGT. The CDR3 here is CASSSIGVTDTQYF. CDR3 sequence (DNA): TGTGCCAGCAGTTCTATCGGGGTCACAGATACGCAGTATTTT.

The V call is TRBV12-3 or TRBV12-4, the J call TRBJ1-3; 7 nucleotides agree with TRBD1. Germline trimming cut 6 bases from V and 3 bases from J; bases unmatched to any gene: 11. There are 16 residues in the CDR3. CDR3: CASSPGGGWFGNTIYF. The CDR3 bases are TGTGCCAGCAGCCCCGGAGGGGGCTGGTTTGGAAACACCATATATTTT.

This clonotype showed up just a few times. The CDR3 DNA sequence: TGCAGTGCTAGAGATAGATGGGGACCAAAGGATGGCTACACCTTC. Protein product: CSARDRWGPKDGYTF. The J gene is TRBJ1-2, the V gene TRBV20-1; D might be TRBD1 (5 bases). The ends were cut back, 0 bases at V and 6 bases at J, with 17 bases in the middle. Germline values: CDR1 DFQATT, CDR2 SNEGSKA (reference sequence). The CDR3 has 15 residues.

The chain is built from TRBV12-3 or TRBV12-4 and TRBJ2-1; 16 bases line up with TRBD2. CDR3 length: 20 residues. The V gene end was trimmed by 6 bases and the J gene end by 4 bases; junction bases not matched to a gene: 15. CDR3 residues: CASSPLWGLAGGVSYNEQFF. As DNA, the CDR3 is TGTGCCAGCAGCCCTTTATGGGGACTAGCGGGGGGGGTGAGTTACAATGAGCAGTTCTTC.

The rearrangement joins TRBV7-2 to TRBJ2-7, with D possibly being TRBD2 (6 bases). There are 14 residues in the CDR3. Germline CDR1 SGHTA, CDR2 FQGNSA. V was pared by 1 base and J by 3 bases, with 10 bases between. CDR3 coding DNA: TGTGCCAGCAGCTTAGACGGGACTCTCTACGAGCAGTACTTC. This sequence encodes CASSLDGTLYEQYF.

Turning to this clonotype: No conserved phenylalanine or tryptophan is present at the end of the CDR3, so a read error is the likely explanation. The DNA is left out, because the CDR3 cannot be placed on it with certainty; the CDR3 is given as TCRdb lists it. The J gene is TRBJ2-7, the V gene TRBV6-5. A total of 11 residues make up the CDR3, ends included. Germline V gene data show CDR1 as MNHEY and CDR2 as SVGAGI. CDR3 sequence reads: CASSLASRFLH.

The V gene is TRBV10-3, the J gene TRBJ2-1, with 14 bases aligning to TRBD2. The CDR3 length is 16 residues. V was clipped by 6 bases and J by 8 bases; unmatched bases: 9. The germline V gene has CDR1 ENHRY and CDR2 SYGVKD. The CDR3 here is CAIRTPGLAGVDEQFF. CDR3 coding DNA: TGTGCCATCAGAACCCCGGGACTAGCGGGAGTAGATGAGCAGTTCTTC.

This clonotype was picked up a small number of times. V is TRBV5-1 and J is TRBJ1-1, with 9 bases identical to TRBD1. V lost 4 bases and J lost 4; bases outside the gene matches: 14. CDR1 is SGHRS, CDR2 YFSETQ, per germline. The CDR3 is 17 amino acids. This chain's CDR3 is CASSIGSTGGRGTEAFF. Here the CDR3 DNA reads TGCGCCAGCAGCATCGGGTCCACAGGGGGCCGTGGCACTGAAGCTTTCTTT.

This clonotype appeared a few times. The CDR3 spells CASSKLGQSVTPISGANVLTF. CDR3 nucleotides: TGTGCCAGCAGCAAACTAGGACAGAGCGTGACACCCATCTCTGGGGCCAACGTCCTGACTTTC. This chain uses TRBV14 with TRBJ2-6; TRBD1 might be the D (6 bases). This CDR3 contains 21 residues. Germline-derived CDR1 and CDR2 are SGHDN and FVKESK. Deletions cut 5 bases from V and 0 bases from J, with 26 bases between.

This clonotype was counted only a few times. This chain joins TRBV12-3 or TRBV12-4 and TRBJ2-7, with D possibly matching TRBD2 (5 bases). Trimming left V 0 bases short and J 9 bases short, with 15 bases between. This CDR3 contains 14 residues. The CDR3 reads CASSLAGAHEGQYF. Here the CDR3 DNA reads TGTGCCAGCAGTTTAGCGGGAGCTCACGAGGGGCAGTACTTC.

The chain couples TRBV18 to TRBJ1-3; perhaps TRBD1 as D (6 bases). This CDR3 has 16 residues. The germline V and J ends were trimmed by 2 bases and 3 bases, with 14 bases remaining between them. Germline assignment: CDR1 KGHSH and CDR2 LQKENI. The CDR3 DNA follows: TGTGCCAGCTCACCAATACAGGGAGTCGATGGAAACACCATATATTTT. Translated: CASSPIQGVDGNTIYF.

The chain is built from TRBV11-2 and TRBJ2-7, with a possible D match to TRBD1 (6 bases). Germline CDR1 is SGHAT and CDR2 is FQNNGV. CDR3 size: 16 residues. V shed 0 bases and J shed 6 bases, with 18 bases lying between them. CDR3 loop: CASSLDRGTIFFEQYF. DNA for the CDR3: TGTGCCAGCAGCTTAGATAGGGGGACGATATTTTTCGAGCAGTACTTC.

The chain recombines TRBV11-2 with TRBJ2-7; the match to TRBD1 covers 10 bases. This CDR3 has 14 residues. Germline assignment: CDR1 SGHAT and CDR2 FQNNGV. V trimming: 1 base; J trimming: 6 bases; junction bases outside the gene matches: 3. The CDR3 DNA reads as TGTGCCAGCAGCTTAGGGGACAGGGGAGGCGAGCAGTACTTC. As protein: CASSLGDRGGEQYF.

This clonotype has ten or more counts. The rearrangement joins TRBV11-2 to TRBJ2-3; 8 bases align to TRBD2. Germline V gene data show CDR1 as SGHAT and CDR2 as FQNNGV. With V trimmed by 5 bases and J by 13 bases, 14 bases remained unmatched. This CDR3 spans 14 amino acids. This chain's CDR3 is CASSGAKSGSPKYF. The CDR3 DNA reads as TGTGCCAGCAGCGGCGCTAAGAGCGGGAGCCCCAAGTATTTT.